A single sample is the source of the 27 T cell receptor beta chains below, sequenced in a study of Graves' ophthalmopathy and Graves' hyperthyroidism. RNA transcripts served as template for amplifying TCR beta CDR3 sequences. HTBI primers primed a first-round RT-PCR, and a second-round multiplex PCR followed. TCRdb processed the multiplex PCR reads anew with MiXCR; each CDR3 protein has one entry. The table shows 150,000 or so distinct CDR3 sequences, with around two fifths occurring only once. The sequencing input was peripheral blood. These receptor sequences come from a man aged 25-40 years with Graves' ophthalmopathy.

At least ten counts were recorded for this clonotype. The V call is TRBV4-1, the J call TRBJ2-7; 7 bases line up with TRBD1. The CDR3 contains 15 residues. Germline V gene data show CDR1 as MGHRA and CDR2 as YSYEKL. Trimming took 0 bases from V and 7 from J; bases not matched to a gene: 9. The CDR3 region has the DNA TGCGCCAGCAGCCAAGATCAGGGGGTGGGGAGAGAGCAGTACTTC. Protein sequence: CASSQDQGVGREQYF.

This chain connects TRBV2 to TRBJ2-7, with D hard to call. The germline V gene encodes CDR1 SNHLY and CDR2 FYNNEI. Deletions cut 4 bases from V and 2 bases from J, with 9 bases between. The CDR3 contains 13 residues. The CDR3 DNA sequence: TGTGCCAGCAGTGTGGGCGGACCCTACGAGCAGTACTTC. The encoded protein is CASSVGGPYEQYF.

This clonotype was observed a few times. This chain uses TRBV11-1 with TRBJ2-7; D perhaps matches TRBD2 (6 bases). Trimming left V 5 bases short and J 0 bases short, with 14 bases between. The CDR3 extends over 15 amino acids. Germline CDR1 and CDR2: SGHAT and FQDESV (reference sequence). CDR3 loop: CASSEKAGSSYEQYF. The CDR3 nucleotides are TGTGCCAGCAGCGAAAAGGCGGGGAGCTCCTACGAGCAGTACTTC. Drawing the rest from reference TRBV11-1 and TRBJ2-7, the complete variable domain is EAEVAQSPRYKITEKSQAVAFWCDPISGHATLYWYRQILGQGPELLVQFQDESVVDDSQLPKDRFSAERLKGVDSTLKIQPAELGDSAMYLCASSEKAGSSYEQYFGPGTRLTVT.

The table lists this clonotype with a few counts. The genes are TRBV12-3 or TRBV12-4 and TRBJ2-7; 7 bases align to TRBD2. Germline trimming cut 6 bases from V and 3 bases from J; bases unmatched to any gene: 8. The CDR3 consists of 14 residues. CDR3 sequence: CASSRGGSVYEQYF. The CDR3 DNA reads TGTGCCAGCAGCCGGGGCGGGAGTGTCTACGAGCAGTACTTC.

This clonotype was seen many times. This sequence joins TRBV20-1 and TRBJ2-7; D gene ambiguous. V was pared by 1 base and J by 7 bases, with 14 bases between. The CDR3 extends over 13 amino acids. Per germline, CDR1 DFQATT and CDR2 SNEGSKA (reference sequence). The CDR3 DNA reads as TGCAGTGCTAGAGCCCCCGGATTATGGGAGCAGTACTTC. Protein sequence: CSARAPGLWEQYF.

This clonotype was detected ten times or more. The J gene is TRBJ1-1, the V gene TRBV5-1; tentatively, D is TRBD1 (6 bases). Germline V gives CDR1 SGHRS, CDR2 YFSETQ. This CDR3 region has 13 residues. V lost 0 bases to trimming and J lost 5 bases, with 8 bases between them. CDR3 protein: CASSLVRGTEAFF. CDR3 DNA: TGCGCCAGCAGCTTGGTAAGGGGGACTGAAGCTTTCTTT.

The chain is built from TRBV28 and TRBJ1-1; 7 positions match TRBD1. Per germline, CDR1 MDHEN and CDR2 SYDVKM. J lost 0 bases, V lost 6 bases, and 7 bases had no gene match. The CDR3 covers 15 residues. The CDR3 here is CASSIRTGLNTEAFF. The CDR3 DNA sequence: TGTGCCAGCAGCATCCGGACAGGCCTGAACACTGAAGCTTTCTTT.

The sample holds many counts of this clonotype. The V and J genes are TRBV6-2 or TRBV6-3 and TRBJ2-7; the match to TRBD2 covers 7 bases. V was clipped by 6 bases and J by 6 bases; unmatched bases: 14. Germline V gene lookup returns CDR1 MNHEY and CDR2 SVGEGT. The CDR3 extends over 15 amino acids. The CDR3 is CASSPDLPGGSEQYF. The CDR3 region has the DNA TGTGCCAGCAGCCCGGACCTCCCCGGGGGGTCCGAGCAGTACTTC.

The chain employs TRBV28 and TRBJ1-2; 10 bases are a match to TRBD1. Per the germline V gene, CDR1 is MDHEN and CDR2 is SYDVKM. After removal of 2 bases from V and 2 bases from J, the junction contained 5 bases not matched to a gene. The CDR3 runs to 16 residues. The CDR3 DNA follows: TGTGCCAGCAGTTTAGGGACAGGGGAAGGAAACTATGGCTACACCTTC. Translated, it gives CASSLGTGEGNYGYTF.

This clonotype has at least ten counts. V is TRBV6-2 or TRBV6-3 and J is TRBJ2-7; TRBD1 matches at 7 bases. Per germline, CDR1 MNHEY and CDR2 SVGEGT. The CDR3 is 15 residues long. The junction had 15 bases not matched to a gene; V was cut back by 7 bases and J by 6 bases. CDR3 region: CASTPGGQPRGEQYF. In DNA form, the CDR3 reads TGTGCCAGCACGCCAGGGGGACAACCTAGAGGCGAGCAGTACTTC.

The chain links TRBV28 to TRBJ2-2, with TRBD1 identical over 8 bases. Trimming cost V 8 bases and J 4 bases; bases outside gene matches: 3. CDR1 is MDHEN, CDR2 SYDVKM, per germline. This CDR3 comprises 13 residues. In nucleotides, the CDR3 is TGTGCCAGCTACAGGGGGTTCACCGGGGAGCTGTTTTTT. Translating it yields CASYRGFTGELFF.

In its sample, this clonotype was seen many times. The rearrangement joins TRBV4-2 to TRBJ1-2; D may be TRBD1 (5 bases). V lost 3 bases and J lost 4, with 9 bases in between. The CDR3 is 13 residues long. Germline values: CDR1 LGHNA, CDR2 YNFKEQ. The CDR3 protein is CASSQGLGYGYTF. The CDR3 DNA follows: TGTGCCAGCAGCCAGGGACTTGGCTATGGCTACACCTTC.

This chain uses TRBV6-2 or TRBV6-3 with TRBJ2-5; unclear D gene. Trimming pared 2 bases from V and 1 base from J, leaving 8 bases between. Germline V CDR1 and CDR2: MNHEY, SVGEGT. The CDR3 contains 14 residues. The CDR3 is CASSYGPSQETQYF. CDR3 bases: TGTGCCAGCAGTTACGGGCCTAGCCAAGAGACCCAGTACTTC.

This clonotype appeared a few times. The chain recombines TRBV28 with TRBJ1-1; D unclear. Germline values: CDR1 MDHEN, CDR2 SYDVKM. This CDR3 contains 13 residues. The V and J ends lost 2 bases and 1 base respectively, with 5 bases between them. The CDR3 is CASSLRTNTEAFF. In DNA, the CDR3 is TGTGCCAGCAGTTTAAGGACGAACACTGAAGCTTTCTTT.

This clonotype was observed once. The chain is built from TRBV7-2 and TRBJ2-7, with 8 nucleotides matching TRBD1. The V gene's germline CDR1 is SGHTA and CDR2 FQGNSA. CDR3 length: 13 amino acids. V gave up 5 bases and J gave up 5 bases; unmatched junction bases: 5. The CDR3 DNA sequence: TGTGCCAGCAGCACAGGACAGGGAGACGAGCAGTACTTC. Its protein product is CASSTGQGDEQYF.

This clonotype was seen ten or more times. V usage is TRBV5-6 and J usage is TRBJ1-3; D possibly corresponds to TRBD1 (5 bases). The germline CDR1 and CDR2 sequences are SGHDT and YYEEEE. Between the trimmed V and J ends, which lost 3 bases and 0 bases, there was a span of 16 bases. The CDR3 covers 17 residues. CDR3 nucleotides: TGTGCCAGCAGCTATGGGGGTCACCCGAGCTCTGGAAACACCATATATTTT. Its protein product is CASSYGGHPSSGNTIYF. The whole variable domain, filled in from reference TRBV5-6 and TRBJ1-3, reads DAGVTQSPTHLIKTRGQQVTLRCSPKSGHDTVSWYQQALGQGPQFIFQYYEEEERQRGNFPDRFSGHQFPNYSSELNVNALLLGDSALYLCASSYGGHPSSGNTIYFGEGSWLTVV.

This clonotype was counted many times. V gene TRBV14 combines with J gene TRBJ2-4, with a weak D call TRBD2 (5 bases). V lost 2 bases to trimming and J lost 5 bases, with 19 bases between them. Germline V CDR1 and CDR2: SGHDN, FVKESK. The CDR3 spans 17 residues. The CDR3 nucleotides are TGTGCCAGCAGCCAACTCCCTGGCCTTAAGGGAGAAAACATTCAGTACTTC. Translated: CASSQLPGLKGENIQYF.

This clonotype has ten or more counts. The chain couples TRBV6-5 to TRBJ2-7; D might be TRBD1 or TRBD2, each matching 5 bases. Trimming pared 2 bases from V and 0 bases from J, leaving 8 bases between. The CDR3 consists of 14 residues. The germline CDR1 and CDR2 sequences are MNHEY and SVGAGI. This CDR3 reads CASSYRGYSYEQYF. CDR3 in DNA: TGTGCCAGCAGTTACCGGGGCTACTCCTACGAGCAGTACTTC.

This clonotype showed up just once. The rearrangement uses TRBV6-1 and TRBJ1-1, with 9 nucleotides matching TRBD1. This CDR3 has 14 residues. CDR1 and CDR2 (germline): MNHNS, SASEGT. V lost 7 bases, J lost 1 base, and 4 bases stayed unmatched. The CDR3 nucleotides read TGTGCCAGCAAAGAACAGGGGGCGAACACTGAAGCTTTCTTT. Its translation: CASKEQGANTEAFF.

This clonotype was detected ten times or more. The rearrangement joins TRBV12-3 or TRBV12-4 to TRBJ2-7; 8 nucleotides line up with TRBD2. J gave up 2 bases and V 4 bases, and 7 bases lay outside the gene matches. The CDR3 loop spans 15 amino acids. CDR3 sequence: CASSWGTRGPYEQYF. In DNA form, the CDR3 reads TGTGCCAGCAGTTGGGGGACTAGAGGTCCCTACGAGCAGTACTTC.

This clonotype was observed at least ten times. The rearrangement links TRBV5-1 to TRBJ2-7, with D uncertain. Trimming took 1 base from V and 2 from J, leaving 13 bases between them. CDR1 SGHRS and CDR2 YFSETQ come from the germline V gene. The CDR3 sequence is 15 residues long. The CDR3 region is CASSLKPTMTYEQYF. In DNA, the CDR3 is TGCGCCAGCAGCTTGAAACCTACAATGACCTACGAGCAGTACTTC.

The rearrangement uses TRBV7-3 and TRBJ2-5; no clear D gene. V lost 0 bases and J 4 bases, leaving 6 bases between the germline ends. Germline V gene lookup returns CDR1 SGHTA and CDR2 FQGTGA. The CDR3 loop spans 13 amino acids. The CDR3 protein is CASSLTPGETQYF. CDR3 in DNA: TGTGCCAGCAGCTTAACGCCGGGAGAGACCCAGTACTTC.

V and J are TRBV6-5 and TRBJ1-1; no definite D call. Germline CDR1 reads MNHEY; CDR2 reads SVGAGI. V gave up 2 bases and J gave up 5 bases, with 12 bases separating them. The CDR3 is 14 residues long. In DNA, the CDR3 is TGTGCCAGCAGTTACCCCGACACAAGGACTGAAGCTTTCTTT. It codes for CASSYPDTRTEAFF.

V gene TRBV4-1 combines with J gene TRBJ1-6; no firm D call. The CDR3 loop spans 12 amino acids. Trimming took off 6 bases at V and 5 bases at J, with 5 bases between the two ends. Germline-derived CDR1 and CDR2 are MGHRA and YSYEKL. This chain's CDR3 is CASRHHNSPLHF. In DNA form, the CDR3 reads TGCGCCAGCAGACACCATAATTCACCCCTCCACTTT.

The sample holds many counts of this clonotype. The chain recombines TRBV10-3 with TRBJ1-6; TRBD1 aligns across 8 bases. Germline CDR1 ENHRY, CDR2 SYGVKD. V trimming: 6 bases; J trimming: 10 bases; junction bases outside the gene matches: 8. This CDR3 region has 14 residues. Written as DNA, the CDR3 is TGTGCCATCAGGCAGGGGGCGGAGGTATCACCCCTCCACTTT. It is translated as CAIRQGAEVSPLHF.

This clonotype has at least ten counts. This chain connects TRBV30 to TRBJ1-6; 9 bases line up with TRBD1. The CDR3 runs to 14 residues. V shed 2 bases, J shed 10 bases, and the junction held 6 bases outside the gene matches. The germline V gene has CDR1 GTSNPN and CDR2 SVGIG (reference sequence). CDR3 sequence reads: CAWSLGQGGSPLHF. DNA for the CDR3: TGTGCCTGGAGTCTGGGACAGGGAGGCTCACCCCTCCACTTT.

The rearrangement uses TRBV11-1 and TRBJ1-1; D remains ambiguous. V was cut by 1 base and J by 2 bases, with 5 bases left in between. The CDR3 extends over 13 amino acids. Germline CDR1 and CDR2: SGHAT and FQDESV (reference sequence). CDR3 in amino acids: CASSLEENTEAFF. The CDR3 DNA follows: TGTGCCAGCAGCTTAGAAGAAAACACTGAAGCTTTCTTT. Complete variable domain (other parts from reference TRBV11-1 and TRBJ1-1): EAEVAQSPRYKITEKSQAVAFWCDPISGHATLYWYRQILGQGPELLVQFQDESVVDDSQLPKDRFSAERLKGVDSTLKIQPAELGDSAMYLCASSLEENTEAFFGQGTRLTVV.